Each of the 28 T cell receptor beta chains below was sequenced from the same sample in a study of post-analysis software for immune sequencing data. Study-wide points: Several TRBV segments were more frequent in patients than controls; TRBV5-6, TRBV5-1 and TRBV20-1 belonged to this group.

The library was made from cDNA and included unique molecular identifiers. TCRdb reanalysed the PCR reads using MiXCR and keeps one entry per CDR3 protein. The sample holds about half a million distinct CDR3 sequences; around 40% are singletons and the top ten take 9.5% to 13%. Antigens of these TCRs are unknown. Sequences were obtained from blood. Receptors were obtained from a girl aged 10 to 17 with multiple sclerosis.

Details on this clonotype: Mismatch with germline at one junction end may stem from a read error. V usage is TRBV4-1 and J usage is TRBJ1-1; TRBD1 matches 7 bases. The CDR3 is 15 residues long. CDR1 MGHRA and CDR2 YSYEKL come from the germline V gene. The CDR3 sequence: CASTQIGQAGTEAFF. CDR3 DNA sequence: TGCGCCAGCACCCAAATTGGACAGGCGGGAACTGAAGCTTTCTTT.

The J gene is TRBJ2-3, the V gene TRBV7-3; tentative D call: TRBD2 (6 bases). This CDR3 is 13 amino acids long. With 2 bases removed from V and 5 bases from J, the gap between germline ends came to 8 bases. CDR1 is SGHTA, CDR2 FQGTGA, per germline. The CDR3 nucleotides read TGTGCCAGCAGCTTAGGAGGGGAAGATACGCAGTATTTT. Translating gives CASSLGGEDTQYF. Together with reference TRBV7-3 and TRBJ2-3, the CDR3 gives the full variable domain: GAGVSQTPSNKVTEKGKYVELRCDPISGHTALYWYRQSLGQGPEFLIYFQGTGAADDSGLPNDRFFAVRPEGSVSTLKIQRTERGDSAVYLCASSLGGEDTQYFGPGTRLTVL.

There are a few counts of this clonotype. The rearrangement joins TRBV27 to TRBJ2-3; 7 bases align to TRBD2. Germline CDR1 reads MNHEY; CDR2 reads SMNVEV (reference sequence). The length of the CDR3 is 15 residues. The V and J ends lost 7 bases and 4 bases, in that order; junction bases with no gene match: 11. Here the CDR3 reads CASTAELATADTQYF. The CDR3 nucleotides are TGTGCCAGCACAGCGGAACTAGCGACCGCAGATACGCAGTATTTT.

This clonotype has a handful of counts. The chain joins TRBV29-1 to TRBJ2-7; D unresolved. Trimming stripped 4 bases from V and 2 bases from J, with 15 bases between. The CDR3 is made up of 14 amino acids. Germline values: CDR1 SQVTM, CDR2 ANQGSEA. The CDR3 nucleotides read TGCAGCGTTGTTTGGGCCGACCAGGCCTACGAGCAGTACTTC. It is translated as CSVVWADQAYEQYF.

The genes are TRBV6-5 and TRBJ2-1; 10 bases fit TRBD2. Trimming removed 5 bases from V and 7 bases from J; junction bases left unmatched: 8. The germline V gene has CDR1 MNHEY and CDR2 SVGAGI. The CDR3 runs 15 residues. For the CDR3, the DNA is TGTGCCAGCAGTGCCCCTAGCGGGAGTATAAATGAGCAGTTCTTC. It translates to CASSAPSGSINEQFF.

This clonotype occurred once. This chain uses TRBV28 with TRBJ2-3; 11 nucleotides agree with TRBD1. The length of the CDR3 is 15 residues. With V trimmed by 3 bases and J by 7 bases, 6 bases remained unmatched. CDR1 and CDR2 (germline): MDHEN, SYDVKM. The CDR3 DNA is TGTGCCAGCAGTTTCCGGACAGGGGGCGTGAATACGCAGTATTTT. Its translation is CASSFRTGGVNTQYF. Filled out from reference TRBV28 and TRBJ2-3, the complete variable domain reads DVKVTQSSRYLVKRTGEKVFLECVQDMDHENMFWYRQDPGLGLRLIYFSYDVKMKEKGDIPEGYSVSREKKERFSLILESASTNQTSMYLCASSFRTGGVNTQYFGPGTRLTVL.

The rearrangement joins TRBV12-3 or TRBV12-4 to TRBJ2-3; 10 bases fit TRBD2. Trimming took 5 bases from V and 0 from J; bases not matched to a gene: 5. The CDR3 length is 16 residues. The CDR3, as DNA: TGTGCCAGCAGTAGGGGGACTAGCGCGAGCACAGATACGCAGTATTTT. This codes for CASSRGTSASTDTQYF.

There are a few counts of this clonotype. The chain recombines TRBV2 with TRBJ2-6; tentatively, D is TRBD1 (5 bases). The germline V gene has CDR1 SNHLY and CDR2 FYNNEI. The V and J ends lost 5 bases and 2 bases respectively, with 10 bases between them. The CDR3 length is 15 residues. The CDR3 spells CASSSQGTGANVLTF. CDR3 DNA sequence: TGTGCCAGCAGTTCTCAGGGAACTGGGGCCAACGTCCTGACTTTC.

The rearrangement joins TRBV5-5 to TRBJ2-5; 10 nucleotides match TRBD1. Trimming took 4 bases from V and 4 from J; bases not matched to a gene: 7. Germline CDR1 and CDR2: SGHKS and YYEKEE (reference sequence). The length of the CDR3 is 15 residues. DNA of the CDR3: TGTGCCAGCAGCGGTGACAGGGGGCTAGGAGAGACCCAGTACTTC. Its protein is CASSGDRGLGETQYF.

The chain joins TRBV27 to TRBJ2-1; TRBD1 agrees at 8 bases. The CDR3 consists of 14 residues. V lost 5 bases to trimming and J lost 9 bases; unmatched junction nucleotides: 9. The germline gives CDR1 MNHEY, CDR2 SMNVEV (reference sequence). CDR3 amino acids: CASSPRTGIGEQFF. The CDR3 DNA sequence: TGTGCCAGCAGTCCGCGGACAGGGATCGGTGAGCAGTTCTTC.

Only a few counts were recorded for this clonotype. The chain carries TRBV7-3 and TRBJ2-1; tentatively, D is TRBD1 (5 bases). V was cut by 0 bases and J by 3 bases, with 9 bases left in between. The CDR3 is 15 amino acids. Germline-derived CDR1 and CDR2 are SGHTA and FQGTGA. The CDR3 sequence: CASSLTVGDYNEQFF. Here the CDR3 DNA reads TGTGCCAGCAGCTTAACGGTAGGGGACTACAATGAGCAGTTCTTC.

The chain joins TRBV3-1 to TRBJ2-1; D assignment may be TRBD1 or TRBD2 (5 bases each). The J call is doubtful: the DNA matches TRBJ2-7 better. The CDR3 consists of 13 residues. Germline lookup yields CDR1 LGHDT and CDR2 YNNKEL (reference sequence). The CDR3 spells CASSQLEGWEQYF. Here the CDR3 DNA reads TGTGCCAGCAGCCAATTAGAGGGGTGGGAGCAGTACTTC.

On this clonotype itself: This may come from a read error, since a much larger clone is one base off. This rearrangement joins TRBV12-3 or TRBV12-4 to TRBJ2-3; possible D gene TRBD2, 5 bases. Trimming shortened V by 3 bases and J by 7 bases, and 14 bases separated the two germline ends. The CDR3 extends over 14 amino acids. The CDR3 region is CASSFERVLNTQYF. CDR3 sequence (DNA): TGTGCCAGCAGTTTTGAGAGGGTTTTAAATACGCAGTATTTT.

This clonotype came up a few times. The rearrangement links TRBV5-1 to TRBJ2-3; 12 positions agree with TRBD1. Germline V lookup: CDR1 SGHRS, CDR2 YFSETQ. J gave up 5 bases and V 3 bases, and 7 bases lay outside the gene matches. The CDR3 has 16 residues. The CDR3 region has the DNA TGCGCCAGCAGCTCCCAGGGACAGGGGGCCGGAGATACGCAGTATTTT. Protein sequence: CASSSQGQGAGDTQYF. Combining the CDR3 with reference TRBV5-1 and TRBJ2-3 gives the whole variable domain KAGVTQTPRYLIKTRGQQVTLSCSPISGHRSVSWYQQTPGQGLQFLFEYFSETQRNKGNFPGRFSGRQFSNSRSEMNVSTLELGDSALYLCASSSQGQGAGDTQYFGPGTRLTVL.

The rearrangement uses TRBV7-2 and TRBJ1-1; 7 bases map to TRBD1. The CDR3 has 14 amino acids. The germline V gene encodes CDR1 SGHTA and CDR2 FQGNSA. J gave up 7 bases and V 2 bases, and 7 bases lay outside the gene matches. The DNA of the CDR3 is TGTGCCAGCAGCTTAAGTCGGGACAGCAATGAAGCTTTCTTT. This encodes CASSLSRDSNEAFF.

This chain uses TRBV30 with TRBJ2-2, with no clear D. The germline V gene has CDR1 GTSNPN and CDR2 SVGIG (reference sequence). This CDR3 comprises 13 residues. V was pared by 4 bases and J by 7 bases, with 13 bases between. The CDR3 nucleotides are TGTGCCTGGACTGAGGACCGGTACGGGGAGCTGTTTTTT. Translating it yields CAWTEDRYGELFF.

This sequence joins TRBV28 and TRBJ1-2; tentatively, D is TRBD1 (6 bases). Looked up from germline, CDR1 is MDHEN and CDR2 is SYDVKM. The CDR3 is 14 residues long. Trimming shortened V by 7 bases and J by 7 bases, and 19 bases separated the two germline ends. The CDR3 spells CASILGEGGGGYTF. The CDR3 nucleotides are TGTGCCAGCATCTTAGGTGAGGGGGGAGGTGGCTACACCTTC.

This clonotype was observed a handful of times. V gene TRBV24-1 combines with J gene TRBJ2-5; 8 positions agree with TRBD1. V trimming: 6 bases; J trimming: 0 bases; junction bases outside the gene matches: 8. Germline CDR1 KGHDR, CDR2 SFDVKD. The CDR3 has 16 residues. CDR3 bases: TGTGCCACCAGTCCAGGGGGCGGGACGTACCAAGAGACCCAGTACTTC. Its translation is CATSPGGGTYQETQYF.

The chain couples TRBV27 to TRBJ2-1; tentatively, D is TRBD2 (5 bases). Trimming took 3 bases from V and 9 from J, leaving 18 bases between them. Germline V gene data show CDR1 as MNHEY and CDR2 as SMNVEV (reference sequence). The CDR3 loop spans 15 amino acids. The CDR3 nucleotides read TGTGCCAGCAGTTTTCGGGATCTTCATCTAGGTGAGCAGTTCTTC. Its translation: CASSFRDLHLGEQFF.

The V and J genes are TRBV4-2 and TRBJ1-2; 7 positions match TRBD1. Germline V gives CDR1 LGHNA, CDR2 YNFKEQ. There are 16 residues in the CDR3. The trim removed 4 bases at V and 6 bases at J, leaving 14 bases unmatched. CDR3 in amino acids: CASSRGRGGAMDGYTF. For the CDR3, the DNA is TGTGCCAGCAGCCGGGGAAGAGGGGGCGCGATGGATGGCTACACCTTC.

This chain uses TRBV4-1 with TRBJ1-2; D might be TRBD1 (6 bases). The CDR3 is 15 amino acids. Germline CDR1 reads MGHRA; CDR2 reads YSYEKL. The germline V and J ends were trimmed by 3 bases and 4 bases, with 15 bases remaining between them. CDR3 protein: CASSHPGQGSYGYTF. DNA of the CDR3: TGCGCCAGCAGCCACCCGGGACAAGGGTCCTATGGCTACACCTTC.

Only a few counts were recorded for this clonotype. The gene calls are TRBV7-2 and TRBJ2-3; D is undetermined. The germline V gene encodes CDR1 SGHTA and CDR2 FQGNSA. CDR3 length: 13 residues. Trimming removed 4 bases from V and 4 bases from J, with 9 bases in between. CDR3 residues: CASSSRAPDTQYF. CDR3 DNA sequence: TGTGCCAGCAGCTCTAGGGCGCCAGATACGCAGTATTTT.

This clonotype was detected a few times. The chain joins TRBV7-9 to TRBJ2-7; either TRBD1 or TRBD2 may fit D (5 bases each). In germline, CDR1 is SEHNR, CDR2 FQNEAQ (reference sequence). The CDR3 has 16 amino acids. Trimming removed 1 base at V and 0 bases at J, with 13 bases between. The CDR3 region has the DNA TGTGCCAGCAGCTTAGGTTGGGGGAGTAGCTCCTACGAGCAGTACTTC. As protein: CASSLGWGSSSYEQYF.

This clonotype was recorded many times. The chain carries TRBV7-3 and TRBJ2-6, with a weak D call TRBD1 (6 bases). The CDR3 covers 18 residues. Looked up from germline, CDR1 is SGHTA and CDR2 is FQGTGA. V lost 4 bases, J lost 0 bases, and 16 bases lay in between. CDR3 loop: CASSSPDRTPSGANVLTF. The CDR3 DNA reads TGTGCCAGCAGCTCGCCCGACAGGACCCCCTCTGGGGCCAACGTCCTGACTTTC.

This clonotype showed up just a few times. The chain has TRBV14 and TRBJ2-7; 8 bases match TRBD2. CDR1 is SGHDN, CDR2 FVKESK, per germline. With V trimmed by 3 bases and J by 4 bases, 5 bases remained unmatched. This CDR3 comprises 14 residues. The CDR3 spells CASSQRGRIYEQYF. As DNA, the CDR3 is TGTGCCAGCAGCCAGCGCGGGAGGATTTACGAGCAGTACTTC.

Only a few counts were recorded for this clonotype. The chain couples TRBV12-3 or TRBV12-4 to TRBJ1-1; TRBD1 aligns across 11 bases. V trimming: 5 bases; J trimming: 1 base; junction bases outside the gene matches: 3. There are 15 residues in the CDR3. The CDR3 DNA reads as TGTGCCAGCAGTCCGGACAGGGGGCAGAACACTGAAGCTTTCTTT. It codes for CASSPDRGQNTEAFF.

This clonotype was picked up a small number of times. V and J are TRBV27 and TRBJ2-1; maybe TRBD2 (6 bases). The CDR3 has 14 amino acids. V was trimmed by 9 bases and J by 4 bases, leaving 16 bases between them. Germline V gene data show CDR1 as MNHEY and CDR2 as SMNVEV (reference sequence). The CDR3 DNA is TGTGCCAGTTCCCGGACTACCCAATACAATGAGCAGTTCTTC. Its translation: CASSRTTQYNEQFF.

The rearrangement uses TRBV7-2 and TRBJ1-1; D gene uncertain. The CDR3 sequence is 14 residues long. Trimming cost V 6 bases and J 1 base, with 12 bases left between them. Germline values: CDR1 SGHTA, CDR2 FQGNSA. The CDR3 coding sequence is TGTGCCAGCAGTCGCGGACGCGGGAACACTGAAGCTTTCTTT. This encodes CASSRGRGNTEAFF.